The 2 T cell receptor beta chains below were found in one sample sequenced in a study of cytomegalovirus exposure and HLA in healthy donors. In the PCR, 60 Vbeta and 13 Jbeta primers were used. Some clones are missing from TCRdb's copy, which holds only in-frame ones; the method was immunoSEQ multiplex PCR. Of 150,000 to 200,000 clones listed, about 65% are singletons. Material for sequencing was PBMCs. All receptors come from a middle-aged man in good health and CMV-seropositive.

The V and J genes are TRBV27 and TRBJ1-5; D remains unclear. Germline CDR1 is MNHEY and CDR2 is SMNVEV (reference sequence). This CDR3 contains 14 residues. Trimming pared 3 bases from V and 3 bases from J, leaving 9 bases between. CDR3 sequence reads: CASSFNSYNQPQHF. CDR3 nucleotide sequence: TGTGCCAGCAGTTTTAACAGTTACAATCAGCCCCAGCATTTT.

The rearrangement uses TRBV5-6 and TRBJ1-1; a possible D gene is TRBD1 (6 bases). CDR1 is SGHDT, CDR2 YYEEEE, per germline. V dropped 2 bases and J dropped 5 bases, with 16 bases sitting between them. The CDR3 loop spans 15 amino acids. The DNA for the CDR3 is TGTGCCAGCAGCTTCTCGGGGCAGGGGCGGACTGAAGCTTTCTTT. Residues: CASSFSGQGRTEAFF.